The entry below describes one T cell receptor beta chain. This entry is derived from a study of blood T cell repertoires in COVID-19. The overall study: The study drew acute and convalescent COVID-19 samples from the United States, Italy and Spain.

Clones were sequenced by immunoSEQ multiplex PCR, and TCRdb holds only the in-frame ones, with some missing. The table includes 100,000 to 150,000 clones, around 80% detected once. CDR3 length equals 13 residues. Germline V gene sequence: CDR1 ENHRY, CDR2 SYGVKD. V was trimmed by 6 bases and J by 7 bases, leaving 13 bases between them. The sample comprised peripheral blood. This chain joins TRBV10-3 and TRBJ1-5, with D unresolved. The TCR comes from a woman aged 45-60 years with acute or convalescent COVID-19. The CDR3 DNA reads as TGTGCCATCAGGGGAGAGCGGCCCCAGCCCCAGCATTTT. Encoded protein: CAIRGERPQPQHF.